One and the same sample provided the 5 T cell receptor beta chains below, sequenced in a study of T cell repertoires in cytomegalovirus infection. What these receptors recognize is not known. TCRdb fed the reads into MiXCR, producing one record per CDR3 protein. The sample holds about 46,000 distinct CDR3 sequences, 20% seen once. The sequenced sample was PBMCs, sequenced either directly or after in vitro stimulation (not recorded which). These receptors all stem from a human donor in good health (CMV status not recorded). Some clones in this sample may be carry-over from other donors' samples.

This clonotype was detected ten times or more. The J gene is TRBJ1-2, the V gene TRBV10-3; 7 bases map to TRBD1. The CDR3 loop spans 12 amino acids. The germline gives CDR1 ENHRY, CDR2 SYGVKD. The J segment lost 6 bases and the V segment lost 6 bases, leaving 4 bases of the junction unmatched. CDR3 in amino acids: CAISGTVDGYTF. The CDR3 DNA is TGTGCCATCAGCGGGACAGTTGATGGCTACACCTTC.

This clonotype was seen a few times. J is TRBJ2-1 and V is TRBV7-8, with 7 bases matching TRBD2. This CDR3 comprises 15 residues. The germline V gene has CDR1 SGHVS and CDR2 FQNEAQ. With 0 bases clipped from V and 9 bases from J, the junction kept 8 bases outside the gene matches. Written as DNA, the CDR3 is TGTGCCAGCAGCTTAGCGGCGGGAGTAATCGGTGAGCAGTTCTTC. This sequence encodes CASSLAAGVIGEQFF.

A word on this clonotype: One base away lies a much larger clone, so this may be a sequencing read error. CDR3: CASSQGLHPDTQSF. The CDR3 DNA reads as TGTGCCAGCAGTCAGGGACTACATCCAGATACGCAGTCTTTT. The rearrangement links TRBV7-2 to TRBJ2-3, with 7 bases lining up with TRBD2. This CDR3 is built from 14 residues. Germline V gives CDR1 SGHTA, CDR2 FQGNSA. The full variable domain, with the rest looked up from reference TRBV7-2 and TRBJ2-3, is GAGVSQSPSNKVTEKGKDVELRCDPISGHTALYWYRQSLGQGLEFLIYFQGNSAPDKSGLPSDRFSAERTGGSVSTLTIQRTQQEDSAVYLCASSQGLHPDTQSFGPGTRLTVL.

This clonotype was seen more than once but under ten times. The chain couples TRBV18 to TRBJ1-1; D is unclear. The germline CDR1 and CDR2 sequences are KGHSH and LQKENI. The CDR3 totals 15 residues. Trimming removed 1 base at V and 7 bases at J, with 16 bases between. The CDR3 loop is CASSPLLGGRVEAFF. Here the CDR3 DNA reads TGTGCCAGCTCACCACTTCTCGGCGGGAGAGTTGAAGCTTTCTTT. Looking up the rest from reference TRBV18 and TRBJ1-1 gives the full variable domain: NAGVMQNPRHLVRRRGQEARLRCSPMKGHSHVYWYRQLPEEGLKFMVYLQKENIIDESGMPKERFSAEFPKEGPSILRIQQVVRGDSAAYFCASSPLLGGRVEAFFGQGTRLTVV.

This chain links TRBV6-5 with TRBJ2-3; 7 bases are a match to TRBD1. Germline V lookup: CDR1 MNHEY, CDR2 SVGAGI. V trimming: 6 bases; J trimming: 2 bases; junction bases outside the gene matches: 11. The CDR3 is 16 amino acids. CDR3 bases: TGTGCCAGCAGCGTCTCACCCGGGACAGACACAGATACGCAGTATTTT. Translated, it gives CASSVSPGTDTDTQYF.